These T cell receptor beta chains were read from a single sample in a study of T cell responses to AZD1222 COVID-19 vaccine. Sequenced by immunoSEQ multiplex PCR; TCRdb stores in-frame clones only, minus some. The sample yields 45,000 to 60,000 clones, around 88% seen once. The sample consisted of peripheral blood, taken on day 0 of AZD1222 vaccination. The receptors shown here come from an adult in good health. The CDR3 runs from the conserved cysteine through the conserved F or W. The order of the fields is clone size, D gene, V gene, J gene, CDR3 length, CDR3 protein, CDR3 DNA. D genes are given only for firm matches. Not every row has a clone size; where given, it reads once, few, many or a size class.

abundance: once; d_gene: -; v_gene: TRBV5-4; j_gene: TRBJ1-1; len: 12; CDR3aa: CASSLGPTEAFF; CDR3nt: TGTGCCAGCAGCTTGGGACCCACTGAAGCTTTCTTT
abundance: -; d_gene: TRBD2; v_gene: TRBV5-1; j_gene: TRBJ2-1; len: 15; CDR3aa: CASSFGPSGNNEQFF; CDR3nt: TGCGCCAGCAGCTTTGGACCTAGCGGGAACAATGAGCAGTTCTTC
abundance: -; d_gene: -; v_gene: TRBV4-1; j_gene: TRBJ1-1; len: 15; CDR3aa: CASSQVAGERTEAFF; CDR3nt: TGCGCCAGCAGCCAAGTTGCAGGGGAGAGGACTGAAGCTTTCTTT
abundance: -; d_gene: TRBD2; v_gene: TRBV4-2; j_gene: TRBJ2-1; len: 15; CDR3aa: CASSQAGGSYNEQFF; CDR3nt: TGTGCCAGCAGCCAAGCGGGGGGCTCCTACAATGAGCAGTTCTTC
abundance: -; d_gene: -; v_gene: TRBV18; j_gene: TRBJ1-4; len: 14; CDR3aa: CASSPTATNEKLFF; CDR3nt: TGTGCCAGCTCACCGACAGCAACTAATGAAAAACTGTTTTTT
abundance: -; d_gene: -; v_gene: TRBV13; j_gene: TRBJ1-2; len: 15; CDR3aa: CASSLGHEGSYGYTF; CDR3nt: TGTGCCAGCAGCTTAGGCCATGAGGGAAGCTATGGCTACACCTTC
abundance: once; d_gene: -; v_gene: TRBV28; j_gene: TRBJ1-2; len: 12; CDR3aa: CASSFSQRACTF; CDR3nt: TGTGCCAGCAGTTTTAGTCAGAGGGCTTGTACCTTC
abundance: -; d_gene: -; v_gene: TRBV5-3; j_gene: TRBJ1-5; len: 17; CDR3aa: CARSLALRTDPTQPQHF; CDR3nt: TGTGCCAGAAGCTTGGCCCTTCGGACAGATCCCACTCAGCCCCAGCATTTT
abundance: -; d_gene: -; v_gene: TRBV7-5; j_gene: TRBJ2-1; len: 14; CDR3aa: CASSFSGANNEQFF; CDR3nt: TGTGCCAGCAGCTTCTCAGGAGCGAACAATGAGCAGTTCTTC
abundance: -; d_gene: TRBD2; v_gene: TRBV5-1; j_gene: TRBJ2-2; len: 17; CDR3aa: CASSFMLAGEGAGELFF; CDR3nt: TGCGCCAGCAGCTTCATGTTAGCGGGAGAAGGTGCCGGGGAGCTGTTTTTT
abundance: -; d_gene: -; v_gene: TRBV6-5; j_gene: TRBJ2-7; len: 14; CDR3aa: CASSPPGAAYEQYF; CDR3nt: TGTGCCAGCAGTCCCCCAGGGGCGGCCTACGAGCAGTACTTC
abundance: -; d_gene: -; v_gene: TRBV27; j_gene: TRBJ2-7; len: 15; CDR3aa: CASSLGPAGPYEQYF; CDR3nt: TGTGCCAGCAGTTTAGGGCCGGCAGGGCCCTACGAGCAGTACTTC
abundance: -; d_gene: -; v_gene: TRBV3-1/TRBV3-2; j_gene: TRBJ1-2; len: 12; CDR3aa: CASSLREYGYTF; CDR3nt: TGTGCCAGCAGCCTTCGGGAATATGGCTACACCTTC
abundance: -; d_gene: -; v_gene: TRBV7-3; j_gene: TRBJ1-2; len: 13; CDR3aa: CASSPTGNYGYTF; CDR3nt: TGTGCCAGCAGCCCGACAGGCAACTATGGCTACACCTTC
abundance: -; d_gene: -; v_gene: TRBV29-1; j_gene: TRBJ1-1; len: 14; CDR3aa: CSALGERGGTEAFF; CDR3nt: TGCAGCGCCCTCGGGGAGCGGGGTGGCACTGAAGCTTTCTTT
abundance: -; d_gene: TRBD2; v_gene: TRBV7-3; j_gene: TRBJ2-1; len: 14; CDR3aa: CASSPTSGSVEQFF; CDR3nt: TGTGCCAGCAGCCCGACTAGCGGGTCTGTCGAGCAGTTCTTC
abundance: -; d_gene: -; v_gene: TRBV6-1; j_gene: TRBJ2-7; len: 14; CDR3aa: CASSEGAGVYEQYF; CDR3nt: TGTGCCAGCAGTGAAGGCGCAGGGGTGTACGAGCAGTACTTC
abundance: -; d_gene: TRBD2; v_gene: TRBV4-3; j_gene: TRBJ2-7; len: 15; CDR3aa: CASSQDRTRGYEQYF; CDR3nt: TGCGCCAGCAGCCAAGACAGGACTAGGGGCTACGAGCAGTACTTC
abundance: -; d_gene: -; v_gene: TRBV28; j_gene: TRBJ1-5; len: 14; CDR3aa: CASSPPGSNQPQHF; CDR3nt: TGTGCCAGCAGCCCACCGGGGAGCAATCAGCCCCAGCATTTT
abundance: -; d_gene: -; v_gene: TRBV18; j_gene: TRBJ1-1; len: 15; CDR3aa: CASSPTTTVLLEAFF; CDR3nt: TGTGCCAGCTCACCAACTACAACAGTACTCCTAGAAGCTTTCTTT
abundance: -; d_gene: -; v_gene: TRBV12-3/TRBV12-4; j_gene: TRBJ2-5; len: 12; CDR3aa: CASRLTGQTQYF; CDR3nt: TGTGCCAGCAGATTAACAGGGCAGACCCAGTACTTC
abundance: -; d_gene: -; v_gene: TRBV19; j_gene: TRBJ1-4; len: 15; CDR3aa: CASQRFGQEAEKLFF; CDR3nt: TGTGCCAGCCAACGGTTCGGCCAGGAAGCTGAAAAACTGTTTTTT
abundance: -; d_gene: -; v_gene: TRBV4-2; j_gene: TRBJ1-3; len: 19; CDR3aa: CASSQDWIYVSLSGNTIYF; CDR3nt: TGTGCCAGCAGCCAAGATTGGATTTATGTCAGCCTCTCTGGAAACACCATATATTTT
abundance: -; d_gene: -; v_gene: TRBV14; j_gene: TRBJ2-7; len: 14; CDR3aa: CASSPRGGGDEQYF; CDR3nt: TGTGCCAGCAGCCCTAGAGGGGGGGGCGACGAGCAGTACTTC
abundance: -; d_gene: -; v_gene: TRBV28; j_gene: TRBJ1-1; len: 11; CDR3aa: CASVGSTEAFF; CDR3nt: TGTGCCAGCGTCGGGAGCACTGAAGCTTTCTTT
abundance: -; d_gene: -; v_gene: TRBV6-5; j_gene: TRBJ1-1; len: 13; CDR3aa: CASTLDRSTEAFF; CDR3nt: TGTGCCAGCACTTTGGACAGATCCACTGAAGCTTTCTTT
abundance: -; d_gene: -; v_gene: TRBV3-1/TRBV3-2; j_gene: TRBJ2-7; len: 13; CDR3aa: CASSQGVIYEQYF; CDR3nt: TGTGCCAGCAGCCAAGGGGTCATCTACGAGCAGTACTTC
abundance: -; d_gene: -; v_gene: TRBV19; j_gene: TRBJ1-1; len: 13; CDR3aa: CASSIGENTEAFF; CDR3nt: TGTGCCAGTAGTATAGGAGAGAACACTGAAGCTTTCTTT
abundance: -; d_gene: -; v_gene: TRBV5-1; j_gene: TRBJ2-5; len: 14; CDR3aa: CASSPGTNQETQYF; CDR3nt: TGCGCCAGCAGCCCTGGGACAAACCAAGAGACCCAGTACTTC
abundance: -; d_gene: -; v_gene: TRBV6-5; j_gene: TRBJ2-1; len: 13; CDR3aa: CASSYSSNNEQFF; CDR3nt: TGTGCCAGCAGTTACTCTTCAAACAATGAGCAGTTCTTC
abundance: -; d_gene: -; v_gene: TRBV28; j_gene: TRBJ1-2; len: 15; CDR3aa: CASRSPGILNYGYTF; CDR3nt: TGTGCCAGCAGGTCCCCGGGGATCCTTAACTATGGCTACACCTTC
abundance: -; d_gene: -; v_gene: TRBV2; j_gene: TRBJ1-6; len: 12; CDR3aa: CASIAPTSLAHF; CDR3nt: TGTGCCAGCATTGCCCCGACAAGCCTGGCCCACTTT
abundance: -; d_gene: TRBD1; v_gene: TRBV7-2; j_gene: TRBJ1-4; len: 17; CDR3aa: CASSLVGQGNNNEKLFF; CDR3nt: TGTGCCAGCAGCTTAGTGGGACAGGGGAACAATAATGAAAAACTGTTTTTT
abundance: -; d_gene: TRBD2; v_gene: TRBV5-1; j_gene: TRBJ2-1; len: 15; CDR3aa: CASSRAGGSYNEQFF; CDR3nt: TGCGCCAGCAGCCGAGCGGGAGGGTCCTACAATGAGCAGTTCTTC
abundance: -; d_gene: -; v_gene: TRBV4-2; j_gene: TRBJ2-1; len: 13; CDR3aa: CASSQAGYNEQFF; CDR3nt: TGTGCCAGCAGCCAAGCGGGGTACAATGAGCAGTTCTTC
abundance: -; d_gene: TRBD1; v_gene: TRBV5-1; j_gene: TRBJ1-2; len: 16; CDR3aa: CASSVVGQPTNYGYTF; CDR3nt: TGCGCCAGCAGCGTAGTGGGACAGCCGACTAACTATGGCTACACCTTC
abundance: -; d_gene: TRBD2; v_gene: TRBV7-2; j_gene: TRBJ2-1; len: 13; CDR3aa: CAIPTSGSDEQFF; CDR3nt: TGTGCCATTCCGACTAGCGGGAGCGATGAGCAGTTCTTC
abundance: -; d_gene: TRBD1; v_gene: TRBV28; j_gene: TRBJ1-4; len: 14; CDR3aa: CASSWTGLNEKLFF; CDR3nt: TGTGCCAGCAGTTGGACAGGGCTTAATGAAAAACTGTTTTTT
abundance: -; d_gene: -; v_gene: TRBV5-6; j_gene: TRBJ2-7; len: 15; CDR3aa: CASSLNRHISSEQYF; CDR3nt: TGTGCCAGCAGCTTGAACAGGCACATCTCTTCCGAGCAGTACTTC
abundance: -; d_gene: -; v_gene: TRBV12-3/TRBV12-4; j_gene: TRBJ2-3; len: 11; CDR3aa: CASADLDTQYF; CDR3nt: TGTGCGAGCGCCGACTTGGATACGCAGTATTTT
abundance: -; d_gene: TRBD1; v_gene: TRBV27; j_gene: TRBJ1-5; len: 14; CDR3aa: CASSSDRGGQPQHF; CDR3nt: TGTGCCAGCAGTTCAGACAGGGGAGGTCAGCCCCAGCATTTT
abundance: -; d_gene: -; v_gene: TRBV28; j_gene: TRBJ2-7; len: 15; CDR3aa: CASSLSGGGVYEQYF; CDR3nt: TGTGCCAGCAGTTTATCTGGGGGTGGGGTTTACGAGCAGTACTTC